This paragraph reports one TCR beta chain. In its sample, this clonotype comes out as medium-sized (0.01 to 0.1%). Its cognate antigen has yet to be identified. Base qualities are not provided; no much larger clone lies one nucleotide away. Since the library was made to target alpha chains, this beta chain is a stray read and its abundance is not meaningful. The label giving this sample's time point can be read as: blood at routine non-recurrence follow-up after resection. For TCR sequencing, whole RNA was extracted from tumor and nontumor lung tissue, or from cryopreserved PBMC samples, and no cell sorting was done. A patient was chosen for TCR sequencing only when enough RNA was available from at least two tumor regions. This record belongs to a study of spatial heterogeneity in lung cancer (dated by TCRdb to about 2019). Describing the broader study: Samples were obtained from approximately 77 patients with early-stage, untreated non-small cell lung cancer from the lung TRACERx cohort. Follow-up PBMC samples were sequenced whenever available, with a median time to follow-up of roughly 26 months after resection. Beta-chain transcripts were consistently detected in greater numbers than alpha-chain transcripts, which likely reflected higher beta-chain transcript abundance. In the raw uncorrected reads, each unique combination of TCR and UMI appeared more than ten times on average. TCR alpha and beta repertoires were quantitatively compared across multiple tumor regions, matched nontumor lung and blood in non-small cell lung cancer. The study linked features of the TCR repertoire to counts of nonsynonymous mutations, which were determined by whole-exome sequencing of tumor tissue. Both alpha and beta chains were TCR-sequenced in samples taken at surgery, namely 220 tumor regions, around 64 matched nontumor lung samples and 50 to 60 PBMC samples.

Study-wide conclusions, independent of this receptor: Additional single-cell paired TCR alpha and beta sequencing was considered necessary to confirm, at a functional level, the hypothesis that regional TCRs recognize regional mutations. Comparisons of baseline and follow-up blood repertoires included only 15 or so patients. Ubiquitous expanded tumor TCRs showed up in blood more often at tumor resection than at routine follow-up.

Library creation used 5' RACE. The instrument was a NextSeq 500. In the TCR library protocol, a unique molecular identifier was attached to each TCR cDNA molecule so that PCR and sequencing errors could be corrected. Regarding the original processing steps: TCR identification, UMI-based error correction and CDR3 extraction were all carried out with Decombinator tools. Expanded TCRs were defined as those above a frequency of 2 per 1,000, corresponding to the top 1% of the tumor frequency distribution. Renyi diversity was computed with the R vegan package after each repertoire had been subsampled 100 times to 5,000 TCRs. CDR3 similarity networks were constructed using string-kernel similarity of amino acid triplets, with links drawn between CDR3s whose pairwise similarity was above 0.82. TCRdb trimmed the raw reads at Q25, called clones with MiXCR and kept productive beta chains. When rows share a CDR3 protein, they turn into one entry using the most common DNA and genes. The V and J calls come from TCRdb's annotation, not from the publication. This sample is represented by 370 or so distinct CDR3 sequences; 25% to 30% of them were singletons. The top ten constitute 50% to 70% of the sample.

The CDR3 measures 13 amino acids from cysteine to phenylalanine. Here the CDR3 DNA is all that survives: 39 bases in frame from base 1. Cut back by 1 base and 7 bases, the V and J ends lie 11 bases apart. This chain is built from TRBV12-3 or TRBV12-4 and TRBJ2-7; TRBD2 might be the D gene, on 5 matching bases. Sequences were derived from PBMCs, sampled at follow-up. The receptor was isolated from a male donor with early-stage non-small cell lung cancer. Read as DNA, the sequence is TGTGCCAGCAGTTTAGTCGGGATCCAGGAGCAGTACTTC. Its translation is CASSLVGIQEQYF.